These 3 T cell receptor beta chains share one sample of origin, sequenced in a study of siplizumab effects on memory and regulatory T cells (dated by TCRdb to about 2019). Library prep was done by the immunoSEQ multiplex PCR assay. TCRdb stores this immuneACCESS table with in-frame sequences only. Part of the clones is absent; in the studies checked, under half of the shortfall reflects unresolved V genes, and no reason is known for the rest. The sample table contains over 100,000 clones; only one count was recorded for about 91% of them. Together, the top ten hold under 0.75% of the sample. The material sequenced was Tregs sorted from blood. The receptors derive from a human donor in good health.

Points on this clone: Different DNA sequences within this sample yield the same CDR3. The gene calls are TRBV19 and TRBJ2-5, with D perhaps matching TRBD1 (6 bases). The CDR3 has 13 amino acids. The V end lost 7 bases, the J end lost 6 bases, and 15 bases lay between the germline ends. In germline, CDR1 is LNHDA, CDR2 SQIVND (reference sequence). CDR3 in amino acids: CASMARGAKTQYF. As DNA, the CDR3 is TGTGCCAGTATGGCCAGGGGTGCGAAGACCCAGTACTTC.

V gene TRBV14 combines with J gene TRBJ2-7; unclear D gene. Looked up from germline, CDR1 is SGHDN and CDR2 is FVKESK. The CDR3 sequence is 11 residues long. The germline V and J ends were trimmed by 1 base and 2 bases, with 0 bases remaining between them. The CDR3 nucleotides read TGTGCCAGCAGCCAAGCCTACGAGCAGTACTTC. It translates to CASSQAYEQYF.

This chain links TRBV18 with TRBJ1-2; 7 nucleotides align to TRBD1. The CDR3 is made up of 13 amino acids. Trimming removed 4 bases from V and 6 bases from J; junction bases left unmatched: 5. Germline V CDR1 and CDR2: KGHSH, LQKENI. CDR3 sequence: CASSRGTEDGYTF. CDR3 sequence (DNA): TGTGCCAGCTCACGAGGGACAGAGGATGGCTACACCTTC.